Each of the 17 T cell receptor beta chains below was sequenced from the same sample in a study of CD8+CD57+ T cells in acquired aplastic anemia. For sequencing, patients were chosen who had shown expansion of CD8+CD57+ cells by flow cytometry. The template used for profiling TCR beta VDJ and CDR3 was genomic DNA. MiXCR was run by TCRdb on the reads, yielding one entry per CDR3 protein. This table has 75,000 to 80,000 distinct CDR3 sequences, around 70% appearing once. The sequenced material came from sorted CD4+, CD8+, or CD8+CD57+ T cells (not recorded which) from PBMCs. Source of these receptors: a human donor with aplastic anemia.

As for this clonotype: The CDR3 carries no conserved terminal phenylalanine or tryptophan, so it likely arises from a read error. The CDR3 nucleotides are TGCGCCAGCAACCTACCGGGACAGGGCAATCTGGGCGAGCAGTACTCC. It encodes CASNLPGQGNLGEQYS. The gene calls are TRBV10-1 and TRBJ2-7; 9 bases are shared with TRBD1. J was trimmed by 6 bases and V by 7 bases; bases with no gene match: 16. Germline lookup yields CDR1 WNHNN and CDR2 SYGVQD (reference sequence). The CDR3 contains 16 residues.

This clonotype was recorded a few times. V usage is TRBV2 and J usage is TRBJ2-7; D is ambiguous. The CDR3 loop spans 11 amino acids. From germline, CDR1 is SNHLY and CDR2 FYNNEI. The V and J ends lost 8 bases and 0 bases respectively, with 5 bases between them. The CDR3, as DNA: TGTGCCAGCTTAGACTCCTACGAGCAGTACTTC. Its protein is CASLDSYEQYF.

The chain uses TRBV9 and TRBJ2-3; D gene unclear. V dropped 4 bases and J dropped 2 bases, with 11 bases sitting between them. This CDR3 is 14 amino acids long. Germline V CDR1 and CDR2: SGDLS, YYNGEE. The CDR3 protein is CASSLPDATDTQYF. CDR3 DNA sequence: TGTGCCAGCAGCCTCCCGGACGCCACAGATACGCAGTATTTT.

Only a few counts were recorded for this clonotype. The chain uses TRBV29-1 and TRBJ2-7; 9 bases are shared with TRBD2. V was pared by 4 bases and J by 3 bases, with 4 bases of the junction left unmatched. CDR1 is SQVTM and CDR2 is ANQGSEA in the germline V gene. This CDR3 region has 13 residues. The CDR3 DNA reads as TGCAGCGTTGCGCGGGAGGGCGGCTACGAGCAGTACTTC. Translated, it gives CSVAREGGYEQYF.

The chain is built from TRBV24-1 and TRBJ1-2; D call uncertain. This CDR3 has 13 amino acids. Deletions cut 9 bases from V and 2 bases from J, with 12 bases between. Germline V lookup: CDR1 KGHDR, CDR2 SFDVKD. The CDR3 spells CATSKTANYGYTF. In DNA form, the CDR3 reads TGTGCCACCTCCAAGACCGCGAACTATGGCTACACCTTC.

Notes on this clonotype: The missing conserved phenylalanine or tryptophan at the end of this CDR3 makes a read error likely. The V and J genes are TRBV15 and TRBJ2-5, with D perhaps matching TRBD2 (7 bases). Germline CDR1 LNHNV, CDR2 YYDKDF (reference sequence). The CDR3 runs to 15 residues. V shed 0 bases and J shed 2 bases, with 10 bases lying between them. This chain's CDR3 is CATSRDRGGQETQYL. In nucleotides, the CDR3 is TGTGCCACCAGCAGAGACAGGGGAGGGCAAGAGACCCAGTACCTC.

This clonotype has a single count. CDR3 protein: CSVRDRGENQPQHF. The CDR3 coding sequence is TGCAGCGTGCGGGACAGGGGGGAGAATCAGCCCCAGCATTTT. The J gene is TRBJ1-5, the V gene TRBV29-1; 11 bases match TRBD1. Germline trimming cut 6 bases from V and 4 bases from J; bases unmatched to any gene: 5. Germline assignment: CDR1 SQVTM and CDR2 ANQGSEA. This CDR3 has 14 residues.

This chain connects TRBV7-8 to TRBJ2-7, with TRBD1 as a possible D gene (5 bases). The germline gives CDR1 SGHVS, CDR2 FQNEAQ. The CDR3 totals 13 residues. V lost 5 bases to trimming and J lost 2 bases, with 10 bases between them. The CDR3 loop reads CASSPPGTYEQYF. The CDR3 region has the DNA TGTGCCAGCAGCCCCCCAGGGACCTACGAGCAGTACTTC.

This clonotype has a handful of counts. The chain links TRBV2 to TRBJ2-3; 7 nucleotides agree with TRBD1. The germline CDR1 and CDR2 sequences are SNHLY and FYNNEI. After removal of 8 bases from V and 2 bases from J, the junction contained 7 bases not matched to a gene. This CDR3 comprises 14 residues. CDR3 residues: CASARDSYTDTQYF. Here the CDR3 DNA reads TGTGCCAGCGCCAGGGACAGTTACACAGATACGCAGTATTTT.

This sequence joins TRBV2 and TRBJ1-5; TRBD1 agrees at 10 bases. CDR1 is SNHLY and CDR2 is FYNNEI in the germline V gene. The CDR3 sequence is 15 residues long. V shed 4 bases, J shed 1 base, and the junction held 1 base outside the gene matches. The CDR3 sequence is CASSGTGGSNQPQHF. The CDR3 DNA reads TGTGCCAGCAGTGGGACAGGGGGGAGCAATCAGCCCCAGCATTTT.

This chain links TRBV10-3 with TRBJ2-3, with TRBD1 matching over 9 bases. V lost 10 bases, J lost 5 bases, and 16 bases stayed unmatched. CDR3 length: 16 amino acids. Germline CDR1 ENHRY, CDR2 SYGVKD. For the CDR3, the DNA is TGTGCCAGCAGCCCACGGTGGACAGGGGCAGGAGATACGCAGTATTTT. This translates into CASSPRWTGAGDTQYF.

This clonotype is a singleton in its sample. The gene calls are TRBV2 and TRBJ2-5; 7 bases are a match to TRBD2. With 11 bases clipped from V and 3 bases from J, the junction kept 9 bases outside the gene matches. Germline CDR1 and CDR2: SNHLY and FYNNEI. The CDR3 loop spans 13 amino acids. CDR3 residues: CALKAGSKETQYF. The CDR3 DNA reads as TGTGCCTTAAAAGCGGGGTCGAAAGAGACCCAGTACTTC.

In this sample, this clonotype turned up many times. DNA for the CDR3: TGTGCCAGCAGCTTAGGGGCCTCCTACGAGCAGTACTTC. This gives the protein CASSLGASYEQYF. The chain combines TRBV7-6 with TRBJ2-7, with D unresolved. V was shortened by 1 base and J by 0 bases, with 4 bases between the two germline ends. CDR1 and CDR2 from the germline V gene are SGHVS and FNYEAQ. The CDR3 sequence is 13 residues long.

This sequence joins TRBV24-1 and TRBJ2-3; a weak D match, TRBD2 (6 bases). Trimming left V 0 bases short and J 6 bases short, with 6 bases between. The CDR3 has 13 amino acids. Germline V gene data show CDR1 as KGHDR and CDR2 as SFDVKD. The CDR3 reads CATSDLRGDTQYF. CDR3 nucleotide sequence: TGTGCCACCAGTGATTTGCGGGGGGATACGCAGTATTTT.

The rearrangement links TRBV7-8 to TRBJ2-7; perhaps TRBD1 as D (6 bases). Per the germline V gene, CDR1 is SGHVS and CDR2 is FQNEAQ. V lost 5 bases, J lost 6 bases, and 26 bases lay in between. This CDR3 contains 17 residues. CDR3 sequence (DNA): TGTGCCAGCAGCATACATGGACAGTTTACGATCGTCGGCGAGCAGTACTTC. As protein: CASSIHGQFTIVGEQYF.

This clonotype was detected once. CDR3 in amino acids: CASSLAAGPDQPQHF. In DNA, the CDR3 is TGTGCCAGCAGCTTAGCGGCAGGCCCTGATCAGCCCCAGCATTTT. The J gene is TRBJ1-5, the V gene TRBV7-9; D is unresolved. CDR3 length: 15 amino acids. V was pared by 0 bases and J by 5 bases, with 11 bases between. In germline, CDR1 is SEHNR, CDR2 FQNEAQ (reference sequence).

CDR3 in DNA: TGCAGCGTTGGAGGGGACCCTGAGCAGTTCTTC. Translated, it gives CSVGGDPEQFF. The V call is TRBV29-1, the J call TRBJ2-1; the D gene could be TRBD1 or TRBD2 (5 bases each). The germline V and J ends were trimmed by 4 bases and 9 bases, with 10 bases remaining between them. Germline values: CDR1 SQVTM, CDR2 ANQGSEA. CDR3 length: 11 residues.